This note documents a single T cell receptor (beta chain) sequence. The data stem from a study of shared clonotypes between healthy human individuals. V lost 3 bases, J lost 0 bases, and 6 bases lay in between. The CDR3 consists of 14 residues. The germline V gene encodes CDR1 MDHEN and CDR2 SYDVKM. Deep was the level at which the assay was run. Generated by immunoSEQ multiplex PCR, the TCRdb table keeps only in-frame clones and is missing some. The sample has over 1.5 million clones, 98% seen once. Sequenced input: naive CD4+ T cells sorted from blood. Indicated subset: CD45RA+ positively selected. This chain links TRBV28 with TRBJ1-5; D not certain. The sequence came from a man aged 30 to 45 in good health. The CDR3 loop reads CASSFDLSNQPQHF. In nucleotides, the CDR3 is TGTGCCAGCAGTTTTGACCTTAGCAATCAGCCCCAGCATTTT.